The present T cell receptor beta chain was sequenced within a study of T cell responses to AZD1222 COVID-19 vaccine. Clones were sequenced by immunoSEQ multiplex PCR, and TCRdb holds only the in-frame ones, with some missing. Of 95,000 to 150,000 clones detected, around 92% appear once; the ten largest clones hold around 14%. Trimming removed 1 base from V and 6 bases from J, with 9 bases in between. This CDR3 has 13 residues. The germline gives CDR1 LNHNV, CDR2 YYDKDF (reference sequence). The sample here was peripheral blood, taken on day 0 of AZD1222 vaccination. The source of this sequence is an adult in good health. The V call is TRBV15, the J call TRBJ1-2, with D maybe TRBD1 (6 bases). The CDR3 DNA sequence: TGTGCCACCAGCAGAGGGGGGCTGGATGGCTACACCTTC. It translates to CATSRGGLDGYTF.